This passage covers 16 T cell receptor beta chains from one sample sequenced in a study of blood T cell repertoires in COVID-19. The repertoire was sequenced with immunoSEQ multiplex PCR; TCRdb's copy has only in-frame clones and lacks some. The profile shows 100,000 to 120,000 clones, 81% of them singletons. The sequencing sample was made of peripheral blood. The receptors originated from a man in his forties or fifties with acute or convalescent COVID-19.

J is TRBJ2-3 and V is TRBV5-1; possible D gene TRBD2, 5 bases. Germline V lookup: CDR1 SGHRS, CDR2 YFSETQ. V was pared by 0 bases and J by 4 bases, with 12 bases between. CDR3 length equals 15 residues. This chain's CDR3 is CASSLDPGGSDTQYF. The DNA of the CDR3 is TGCGCCAGCAGCTTGGACCCAGGCGGGTCAGATACGCAGTATTTT.

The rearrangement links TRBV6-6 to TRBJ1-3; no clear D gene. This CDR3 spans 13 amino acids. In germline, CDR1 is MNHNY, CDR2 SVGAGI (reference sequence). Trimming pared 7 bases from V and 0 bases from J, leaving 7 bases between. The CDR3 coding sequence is TGTGCCAGCACACTTTTCTCTGGAAACACCATATATTTT. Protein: CASTLFSGNTIYF.

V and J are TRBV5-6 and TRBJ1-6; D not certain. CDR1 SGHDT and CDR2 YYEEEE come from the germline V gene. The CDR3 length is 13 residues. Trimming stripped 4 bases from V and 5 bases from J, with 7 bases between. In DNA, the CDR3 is TGTGCCAGCAGCAGAGAGAATAATTCACCCCTCCACTTT. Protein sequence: CASSRENNSPLHF.

The CDR3: CASSQVGVDTQYF. The CDR3 DNA reads as TGCGCCAGCAGCCAAGTCGGGGTCGATACGCAGTATTTT. The V and J genes are TRBV4-1 and TRBJ2-3; the D gene is possibly TRBD2 (5 bases). Trimming left V 1 base short and J 6 bases short, with 8 bases between. This CDR3 spans 13 amino acids. Germline-derived CDR1 and CDR2 are MGHRA and YSYEKL.

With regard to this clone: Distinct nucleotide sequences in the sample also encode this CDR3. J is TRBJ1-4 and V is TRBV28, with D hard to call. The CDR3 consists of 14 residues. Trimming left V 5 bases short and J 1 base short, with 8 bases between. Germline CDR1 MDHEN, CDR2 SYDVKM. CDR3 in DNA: TGTGCCAGCAGTCCACCGGGAACTAATGAAAAACTGTTTTTT. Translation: CASSPPGTNEKLFF.

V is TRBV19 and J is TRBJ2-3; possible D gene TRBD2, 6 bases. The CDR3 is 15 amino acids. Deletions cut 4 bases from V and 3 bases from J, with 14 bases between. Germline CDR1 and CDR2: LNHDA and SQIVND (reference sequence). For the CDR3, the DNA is TGTGCCAGTAGTACGGGGGAAGGTCGTACAGATACGCAGTATTTT. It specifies CASSTGEGRTDTQYF.

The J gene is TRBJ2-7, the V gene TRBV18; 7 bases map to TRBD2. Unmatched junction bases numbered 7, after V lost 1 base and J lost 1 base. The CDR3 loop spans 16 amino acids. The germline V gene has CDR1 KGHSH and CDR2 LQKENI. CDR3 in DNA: TGTGCCAGCTCACCACAGTCCAGCGGGGTGTCCTACGAGCAGTACTTC. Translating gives CASSPQSSGVSYEQYF. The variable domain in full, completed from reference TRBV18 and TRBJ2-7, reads NAGVMQNPRHLVRRRGQEARLRCSPMKGHSHVYWYRQLPEEGLKFMVYLQKENIIDESGMPKERFSAEFPKEGPSILRIQQVVRGDSAAYFCASSPQSSGVSYEQYFGPGTRLTVT.

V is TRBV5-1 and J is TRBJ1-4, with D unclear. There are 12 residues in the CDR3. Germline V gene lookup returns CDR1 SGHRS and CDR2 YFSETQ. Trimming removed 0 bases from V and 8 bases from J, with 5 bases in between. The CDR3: CASSLVGEKLFF. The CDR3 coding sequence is TGCGCCAGCAGCTTGGTTGGCGAAAAACTGTTTTTT. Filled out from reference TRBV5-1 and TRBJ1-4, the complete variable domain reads KAGVTQTPRYLIKTRGQQVTLSCSPISGHRSVSWYQQTPGQGLQFLFEYFSETQRNKGNFPGRFSGRQFSNSRSEMNVSTLELGDSALYLCASSLVGEKLFFGSGTQLSVL.

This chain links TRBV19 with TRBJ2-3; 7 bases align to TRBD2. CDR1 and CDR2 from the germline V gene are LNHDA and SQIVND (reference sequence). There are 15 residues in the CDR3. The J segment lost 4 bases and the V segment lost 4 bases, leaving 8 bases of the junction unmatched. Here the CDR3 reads CASSTQDRGADTQYF. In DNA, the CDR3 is TGTGCCAGTAGTACCCAGGACCGGGGGGCAGATACGCAGTATTTT.

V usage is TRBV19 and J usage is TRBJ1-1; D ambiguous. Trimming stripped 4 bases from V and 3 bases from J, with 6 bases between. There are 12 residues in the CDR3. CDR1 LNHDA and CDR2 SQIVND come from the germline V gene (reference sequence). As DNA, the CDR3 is TGTGCCAGTAGTACCAGATACACTGAAGCTTTCTTT. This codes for CASSTRYTEAFF.

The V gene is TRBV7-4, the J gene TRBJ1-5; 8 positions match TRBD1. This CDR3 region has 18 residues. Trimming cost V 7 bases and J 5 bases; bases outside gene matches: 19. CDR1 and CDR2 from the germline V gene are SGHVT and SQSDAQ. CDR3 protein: CASNDPQGARMIHQPQHF. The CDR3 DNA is TGTGCCAGCAACGATCCCCAGGGGGCACGAATGATACATCAGCCCCAGCATTTT.

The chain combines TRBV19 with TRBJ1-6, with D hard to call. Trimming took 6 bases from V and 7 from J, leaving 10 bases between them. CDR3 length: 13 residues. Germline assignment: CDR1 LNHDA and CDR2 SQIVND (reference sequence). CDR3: CASSTKENSPLHF. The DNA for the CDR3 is TGTGCCAGTAGCACCAAGGAGAATTCACCCCTCCACTTT.

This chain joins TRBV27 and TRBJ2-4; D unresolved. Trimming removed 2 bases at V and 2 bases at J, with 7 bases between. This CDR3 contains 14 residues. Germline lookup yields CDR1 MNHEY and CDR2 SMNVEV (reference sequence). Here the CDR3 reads CASSLRWSKNIQYF. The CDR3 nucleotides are TGTGCCAGCAGTTTACGGTGGTCCAAAAACATTCAGTACTTC.

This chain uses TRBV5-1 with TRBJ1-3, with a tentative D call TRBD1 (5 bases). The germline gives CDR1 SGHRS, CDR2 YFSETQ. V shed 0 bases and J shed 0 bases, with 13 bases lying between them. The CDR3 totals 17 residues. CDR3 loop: CASSLGQLQSSGNTIYF. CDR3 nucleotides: TGCGCCAGCAGCTTGGGACAGCTCCAGTCCTCTGGAAACACCATATATTTT.

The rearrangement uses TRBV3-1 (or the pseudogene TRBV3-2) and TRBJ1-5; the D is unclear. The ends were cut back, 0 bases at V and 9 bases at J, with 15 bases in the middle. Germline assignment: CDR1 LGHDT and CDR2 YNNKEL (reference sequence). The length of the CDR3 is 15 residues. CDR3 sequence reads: CASSQDLSGVAPQHF. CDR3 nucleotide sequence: TGTGCCAGCAGCCAAGATTTGTCCGGCGTAGCGCCCCAGCATTTT.

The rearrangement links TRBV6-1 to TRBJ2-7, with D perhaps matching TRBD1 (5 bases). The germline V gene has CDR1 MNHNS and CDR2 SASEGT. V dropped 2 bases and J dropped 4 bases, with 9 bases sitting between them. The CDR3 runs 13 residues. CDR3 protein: CASSERGWYEQYV. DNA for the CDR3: TGTGCCAGCAGTGAAAGGGGATGGTACGAGCAGTACGTC.